The 15 T cell receptor beta chains in this list originate from one sample, sequenced in a study of identical twins. TCRdb ran MiXCR on the 5' RACE reads and lists one entry per CDR3 protein. The sample lists 400,000 to 550,000 distinct CDR3 sequences, more than 20% seen once, with around 3% in the top ten. This sample also appeared in a second study, on T cells expressing NK-cell markers.

Sequencing was performed on CD4+ T cells sorted from blood. These receptors all come from a woman aged 18-30 years in good health.

The chain recombines TRBV12-3 or TRBV12-4 with TRBJ2-7; maybe TRBD2 (6 bases). The CDR3 spans 16 residues. The V gene lost 4 bases and the J gene lost 6 bases, with 22 bases spanning the gap. CDR3 in DNA: TGTGCCAGCAGTTCCCTTGGGGACTTCAGGGTAGGCGAGCAGTACTTC. It encodes CASSSLGDFRVGEQYF.

This clonotype was detected a few times. V is TRBV15 and J is TRBJ1-1; D gene ambiguous. Trimming took 5 bases from V and 1 from J, leaving 8 bases between them. Germline CDR1 LNHNV, CDR2 YYDKDF (reference sequence). CDR3 length: 13 amino acids. CDR3 sequence (DNA): TGTGCCACCAGCGGTTTCGGGAACACTGAAGCTTTCTTT. Translating gives CATSGFGNTEAFF.

Only a few counts were recorded for this clonotype. One end of the junction varies from germline; a read error may be responsible. V and J are TRBV12-3 or TRBV12-4 and TRBJ1-1; D might be TRBD1 (5 bases). The CDR3 has 16 residues. The CDR3 here is CTSSLGTYNGGAEAFF. CDR3 bases: TGTACCAGCAGTTTAGGGACGTACAACGGGGGGGCTGAAGCTTTCTTT.

The gene calls are TRBV20-1 and TRBJ1-1; unclear D gene. Trimming took 6 bases from V and 0 from J, leaving 11 bases between them. Germline CDR1 and CDR2: DFQATT and SNEGSKA (reference sequence). The CDR3 consists of 13 residues. CDR3 bases: TGCAGTGCCCCAGGTCCTCTGAACACTGAAGCTTTCTTT. This encodes CSAPGPLNTEAFF.

This clonotype was seen only a few times. The V and J genes are TRBV29-1 and TRBJ1-1; D is perhaps TRBD1 (5 bases). Trimming removed 8 bases at V and 3 bases at J, with 10 bases between. The CDR3 is made up of 11 amino acids. CDR1 and CDR2 from the germline V gene are SQVTM and ANQGSEA. The chain's CDR3 is CSSGGDTEAFF. As DNA, the CDR3 is TGCAGCTCGGGGGGGGACACTGAAGCTTTCTTT.

The table lists this clonotype with a count of one. The chain has TRBV25-1 and TRBJ1-4, with a weak D call TRBD1 (6 bases). The ends were cut back, 2 bases at V and 8 bases at J, with 15 bases in the middle. This CDR3 has 15 residues. Germline lookup yields CDR1 MGHDK and CDR2 SYGVNS. CDR3 in DNA: TGTGCCAGCAGTGAACCCAACAGGGATTCCGAAAAACTGTTTTTT. Amino acid sequence: CASSEPNRDSEKLFF.

The sample holds a few counts of this clonotype. The gene calls are TRBV12-3 or TRBV12-4 and TRBJ1-1; 7 positions agree with TRBD1. J lost 5 bases, V lost 5 bases, and 5 bases had no gene match. The CDR3 length is 13 residues. CDR3 loop: CASSAGGNTEAFF. CDR3 bases: TGTGCCAGCAGTGCAGGGGGAAATACTGAAGCTTTCTTT.

The J gene is TRBJ1-1, the V gene TRBV12-3 or TRBV12-4, with D possibly matching TRBD1 (6 bases). V was pared by 6 bases and J by 1 base, with 12 bases between. CDR3 size: 14 residues. The CDR3 sequence is CASSRTVPNTEAFF. The CDR3 nucleotides are TGTGCCAGCAGCCGGACAGTACCGAACACTGAAGCTTTCTTT.

The chain uses TRBV5-1 and TRBJ2-4, with D tentatively TRBD2 (6 bases). CDR1 is SGHRS, CDR2 YFSETQ, per germline. There are 16 residues in the CDR3. V was pared by 4 bases and J by 6 bases, with 20 bases between. CDR3 loop: CASSPGLSGDVNIQYF. The CDR3 bases are TGCGCCAGCAGCCCGGGACTTAGTGGGGATGTAAACATTCAGTACTTC.

This clonotype was seen a handful of times. This chain links TRBV5-1 with TRBJ1-5; D is possibly TRBD1 (6 bases). This CDR3 comprises 15 residues. Trimming took 0 bases from V and 4 from J, leaving 11 bases between them. Germline lookup yields CDR1 SGHRS and CDR2 YFSETQ. The chain's CDR3 is CASSLGGGRNQPQHF. DNA for the CDR3: TGCGCCAGCAGCTTGGGCGGGGGGCGTAATCAGCCCCAGCATTTT.

The gene calls are TRBV30 and TRBJ2-1; the D is unclear. CDR3 length: 11 amino acids. Deletions cut 1 base from V and 9 bases from J, with 7 bases between. Germline V lookup: CDR1 GTSNPN, CDR2 SVGIG (reference sequence). The CDR3 DNA is TGTGCCTGGAGTGCCCGCGGTGAGCAGTTCTTC. Translation: CAWSARGEQFF.

The chain employs TRBV20-1 and TRBJ1-5, with D possibly TRBD1 on 5 matching bases. Germline V gene sequence: CDR1 DFQATT, CDR2 SNEGSKA (reference sequence). The CDR3 is 14 residues long. Between the trimmed V and J ends, which lost 4 bases and 7 bases, there was a span of 17 bases. The CDR3 is CSANVPRGGQPQHF. The CDR3 DNA follows: TGCAGTGCTAACGTACCCCGGGGCGGCCAGCCCCAGCATTTT.

This clonotype was detected only a few times. The chain combines TRBV10-3 with TRBJ2-2; D call uncertain. The germline gives CDR1 ENHRY, CDR2 SYGVKD. The CDR3 is 14 amino acids. Trimming removed 8 bases from V and 3 bases from J, with 13 bases in between. The CDR3 region is CAIATGIDTGELFF. CDR3 in DNA: TGTGCCATCGCAACGGGCATAGACACCGGGGAGCTGTTTTTT.

The chain uses TRBV20-1 and TRBJ2-7; D ambiguous. This CDR3 contains 14 residues. Trimming left V 5 bases short and J 2 bases short, with 16 bases between. Germline lookup yields CDR1 DFQATT and CDR2 SNEGSKA (reference sequence). In DNA form, the CDR3 reads TGCAGTGCTCCCAACAAGCAGGCCGCCTACGAGCAGTACTTC. Protein product: CSAPNKQAAYEQYF.

J is TRBJ2-5 and V is TRBV11-2; 13 bases match TRBD2. The CDR3 runs 18 residues. V shed 5 bases and J 1 base; nucleotides not matched to a gene: 10. Germline CDR1 SGHAT, CDR2 FQNNGV. The chain's CDR3 is CASSLGLAGIWLQETQYF. The CDR3 DNA reads TGTGCCAGCAGCCTGGGACTAGCGGGAATTTGGCTCCAAGAGACCCAGTACTTC.